This TCR beta chain was recorded in a study of tumor-infiltrating lymphocytes in primary liver carcinoma. Overall study findings and caveats: About 8-25% of top clones, no more, were shared by all five regions.

Concerning this clonotype: Its matching antigen is unknown.

From 20-30 mg of unsorted bulk tissue, DNA and RNA were co-extracted together. With about 470 ng total RNA as template and a constant-region primer, TCR beta cDNA was made. Libraries of TCR beta came from three nested multiplex PCR rounds with slightly modified ARM-PCR. Amplification in the first two PCR rounds was performed using TRBV1-TRBV30 forward primers and a C-beta reverse primer for roughly 9 cycles each. Using its own MiXCR run on the multiplex PCR reads, TCRdb lists one record per CDR3 protein. The sample carries around 20,000 distinct CDR3 sequences, roughly 79% recorded once. CDR3 size: 14 residues. CDR1 SGHAT and CDR2 FQNNGV come from the germline V gene.

The origin of this receptor is a young woman with primary liver carcinoma and hepatitis B virus infection. Sample: liver tumor tissue from sampling region 4. Sample subset: tumor region T4, right-lateral pole. The chain employs TRBV11-2 and TRBJ2-5; D unclear. The J call could be wrong; TRBJ2-7 is a better fit for the DNA end. CDR3 coding DNA: TGTGCCAGCAGCTTAATACTGGGGACCTACGAGCAGTACTTC. This translates into CASSLILGTYEQYF.